Below, 27 T cell receptor beta chains from the same sample are listed, as sequenced in a study of shared clonotypes between healthy human individuals. Clones were sequenced by immunoSEQ multiplex PCR, and TCRdb holds only the in-frame ones, with some missing. This table holds about 470,000 clones, around 79% found once. Sequenced sample: PBMCs. The receptors come from a woman in her thirties or forties in good health. Some clones in this sample may be carry-over from other donors' samples.

CDR3 in DNA: TGTGCCAGCAGCTTGACTAGCGGGAGAGTAAACGAGCAGTACTTC. Translation: CASSLTSGRVNEQYF. The V gene is TRBV13, the J gene TRBJ2-7; 12 bases match TRBD2. The germline gives CDR1 PRHDT, CDR2 FYEKMQ (reference sequence). Unmatched junction bases numbered 5, after V lost 3 bases and J lost 5 bases. The CDR3 extends over 15 amino acids.

This clone was seen only once. The chain combines TRBV5-1 with TRBJ2-7, with 9 bases matching TRBD2. The CDR3 covers 16 residues. CDR1 and CDR2 (germline): SGHRS, YFSETQ. With V trimmed by 0 bases and J by 8 bases, 12 bases remained unmatched. CDR3 sequence: CASSLVTDLAGAKQYF. The DNA of the CDR3 is TGCGCCAGCAGCTTGGTGACGGATTTAGCGGGAGCCAAGCAGTACTTC.

This clone was seen only a few times. V gene TRBV6-1 combines with J gene TRBJ1-2, with D perhaps TRBD1 (5 bases). Trimming shortened V by 2 bases and J by 8 bases, and 9 bases separated the two germline ends. CDR1 MNHNS and CDR2 SASEGT come from the germline V gene. The CDR3 covers 12 residues. The CDR3, as DNA: TGTGCCAGCAGTGAACCGACAGACGGCTACACCTTC. Amino acids: CASSEPTDGYTF.

This clone was counted a few times. The identical CDR3 is also encoded by other nucleotide sequences in the sample. The J gene is TRBJ2-1, the V gene TRBV7-9; possible D gene TRBD2, 5 bases. The CDR3 length is 15 residues. The V and J ends lost 5 bases and 3 bases respectively, with 14 bases between them. From germline, CDR1 is SEHNR and CDR2 FQNEAQ (reference sequence). The CDR3 reads CASSLGVGSYNEQFF. The CDR3 coding sequence is TGTGCCAGCAGCCTCGGGGTGGGGAGCTACAATGAGCAGTTCTTC.

The chain is built from TRBV14 and TRBJ1-1, with 9 bases identical to TRBD1. Per the germline V gene, CDR1 is SGHDN and CDR2 is FVKESK. This CDR3 is 13 amino acids long. After removal of 5 bases from V and 5 bases from J, the junction contained 3 bases not matched to a gene. CDR3 sequence: CASSDGTGTEAFF. The CDR3 region has the DNA TGTGCCAGCAGCGATGGGACAGGGACTGAAGCTTTCTTT. The full variable domain, its missing parts supplied by reference TRBV14 and TRBJ1-1, is EAGVTQFPSHSVIEKGQTVTLRCDPISGHDNLYWYRRVMGKEIKFLLHFVKESKQDESGMPNNRFLAERTGGTYSTLKVQPAELEDSGVYFCASSDGTGTEAFFGQGTRLTVV.

On this clone itself: This likely traces to a read error, being one base from a far larger clone. The genes are TRBV7-2 and TRBJ1-5, with D perhaps matching TRBD1 (6 bases). Germline loops: CDR1 SGHTA, CDR2 FQGNSA. Trimming removed 4 bases at V and 3 bases at J, with 10 bases between. The CDR3 is 14 residues long. The CDR3 nucleotides read TGTGCCAGCAGCTCCCGGGACAACAATCAGCCCCAGCATTTT. This encodes CASSSRDNNQPQHF.

This chain uses TRBV5-1 with TRBJ2-2, with 8 nucleotides matching TRBD2. J lost 1 base, V lost 0 bases, and 5 bases had no gene match. The V gene's germline CDR1 is SGHRS and CDR2 YFSETQ. CDR3 length equals 17 residues. CDR3 sequence reads: CASSLDAAGGNTGELFF. The CDR3 region has the DNA TGCGCCAGCAGCTTGGACGCGGCGGGAGGGAACACCGGGGAGCTGTTTTTT.

This chain connects TRBV5-1 to TRBJ1-1, with unresolved D. The CDR3 is 13 residues long. The V end lost 3 bases, the J end lost 7 bases, and 13 bases lay between the germline ends. From germline, CDR1 is SGHRS and CDR2 YFSETQ. In DNA, the CDR3 is TGCGCCAGCAGCTCAGACCTTAGGAGTGAAGCTTTCTTT. Amino acids: CASSSDLRSEAFF.

The gene calls are TRBV27 and TRBJ1-2, with D possibly TRBD1 on 6 matching bases. Trimming pared 7 bases from V and 7 bases from J, leaving 19 bases between. CDR1 and CDR2 (germline): MNHEY, SMNVEV (reference sequence). The CDR3 consists of 14 residues. CDR3 DNA: TGTGCCAGCACCCAGGGGCAGGGGACCTTTGGCTACACCTTC. This gives the protein CASTQGQGTFGYTF.

The V and J genes are TRBV6-5 and TRBJ1-1; D is possibly TRBD1 (5 bases). Per germline, CDR1 MNHEY and CDR2 SVGAGI. The CDR3 runs to 11 residues. V was pared by 10 bases and J by 11 bases, with 17 bases between. The CDR3 bases are TGTGCCATTATAGTCGGGGGGGTGGCTTTCTTT. Its protein product is CAIIVGGVAFF.

CDR3 sequence reads: CASSDPAGELFF. DNA for the CDR3: TGTGCCAGCAGTGATCCCGCCGGGGAGCTGTTTTTT. The J gene is TRBJ2-2, the V gene TRBV25-1; D remains unclear. V lost 3 bases, J lost 6 bases, and 5 bases lay in between. Germline CDR1 is MGHDK and CDR2 is SYGVNS. The CDR3 totals 12 residues.

V is TRBV28 and J is TRBJ2-6, with D possibly being TRBD2 (6 bases). The CDR3 spans 18 residues. V was clipped by 3 bases and J by 0 bases, with 15 bases between them. Germline loops: CDR1 MDHEN, CDR2 SYDVKM. CDR3 nucleotide sequence: TGTGCCAGCAGTTTCCAGGCGGGACGGGACTCTGGGGCCAACGTCCTGACTTTC. It specifies CASSFQAGRDSGANVLTF.

The V gene is TRBV4-3, the J gene TRBJ2-5; a weak D match, TRBD2 (6 bases). Germline assignment: CDR1 LGHNA and CDR2 YSLEER. Trimming shortened V by 0 bases and J by 4 bases, and 15 bases separated the two germline ends. The CDR3 is 16 residues long. The CDR3 here is CASSQDSGSLAETQYF. The DNA for the CDR3 is TGCGCCAGCAGCCAAGATAGCGGTAGCCTGGCAGAGACCCAGTACTTC.

The chain combines TRBV29-1 with TRBJ2-7; TRBD2 might be the D (5 bases). CDR1 and CDR2 (germline): SQVTM, ANQGSEA. The CDR3 consists of 11 residues. Trimming cost V 6 bases and J 5 bases, with 11 bases left between them. The CDR3 sequence: CSVTLEDEQYF. The CDR3 DNA reads TGCAGCGTCACTCTGGAGGACGAGCAGTACTTC.

The CDR3 here is CASSLGAGGGPNEQFF. CDR3 DNA: TGTGCCAGCAGCTTAGGAGCCGGGGGAGGGCCTAATGAGCAGTTCTTC. The chain joins TRBV7-6 to TRBJ2-1, with 7 nucleotides matching TRBD2. The J segment lost 7 bases and the V segment lost 1 base, leaving 10 bases of the junction unmatched. CDR1 SGHVS and CDR2 FNYEAQ come from the germline V gene. CDR3 length: 16 residues.

A remark on this clone: This may arise from a read error, as a much more abundant clone is one base away. The gene calls are TRBV6-4 and TRBJ2-1; 7 positions agree with TRBD1. This CDR3 comprises 15 residues. Germline assignment: CDR1 MRHNA and CDR2 SNTAGT. In nucleotides, the CDR3 is TGTGCCGGCAGTGATAATTCAGGGGGATACAATGAGCAGTTCTTC. Amino acids: CAGSDNSGGYNEQFF.

The DNA of the CDR3 is TGTGCCAGTAGACTGACTAGGAGGGACACAGATACGCAGTATTTT. Amino acids: CASRLTRRDTDTQYF. The V call is TRBV19, the J call TRBJ2-3; tentative D call: TRBD2 (6 bases). Per the germline V gene, CDR1 is LNHDA and CDR2 is SQIVND (reference sequence). Trimming stripped 6 bases from V and 2 bases from J, with 15 bases between. There are 15 residues in the CDR3.

This clone was detected only once. V and J are TRBV18 and TRBJ1-3, with TRBD1 matching 7 bases. Germline V lookup: CDR1 KGHSH, CDR2 LQKENI. This CDR3 has 18 amino acids. Unmatched junction bases numbered 13, after V lost 5 bases and J lost 0 bases. CDR3 nucleotides: TGTGCCAGCTCAGACACCTTTGGGGGACAGAGCTCTGGAAACACCATATATTTT. It yields the protein CASSDTFGGQSSGNTIYF. The full variable domain, in which reference TRBV18 and TRBJ1-3 provide the parts outside the CDR3, is NAGVMQNPRHLVRRRGQEARLRCSPMKGHSHVYWYRQLPEEGLKFMVYLQKENIIDESGMPKERFSAEFPKEGPSILRIQQVVRGDSAAYFCASSDTFGGQSSGNTIYFGEGSWLTVV.

J is TRBJ2-3 and V is TRBV4-1; TRBD2 is a possible D gene (6 bases). In germline, CDR1 is MGHRA, CDR2 YSYEKL. This CDR3 is built from 12 residues. The V and J ends lost 3 bases and 8 bases respectively, with 9 bases between them. CDR3 nucleotides: TGCGCCAGCAGCCAGATGGGACTTACGCAGTATTTT. Translating gives CASSQMGLTQYF.

Concerning this clone: A read error is the likely source, as a far larger clone sits one nucleotide away. This chain joins TRBV30 and TRBJ2-5; no firm D call. The CDR3 has 13 amino acids. V lost 2 bases to trimming and J lost 9 bases, with 16 bases between them. Germline CDR1 GTSNPN, CDR2 SVGIG (reference sequence). CDR3 in DNA: TGTGCCTGGAGTCTCGCAGCCTCCGTGGCCCAGTACTTC. Amino acids: CAWSLAASVAQYF.

This clone was detected a few times. V usage is TRBV5-1 and J usage is TRBJ1-2, with TRBD1 matching 8 bases. This CDR3 comprises 15 residues. Per the germline V gene, CDR1 is SGHRS and CDR2 is YFSETQ. The ends lost 1 base at V and 6 bases at J; junction bases unmatched: 8. The CDR3 reads CASSLQGRGPDGYTF. As DNA, the CDR3 is TGCGCCAGCAGCTTGCAGGGCAGGGGGCCGGATGGCTACACCTTC.

The V gene is TRBV19, the J gene TRBJ2-7, with 8 bases matching TRBD2. Germline trimming cut 3 bases from V and 5 bases from J; bases unmatched to any gene: 6. The CDR3 sequence is 14 residues long. Germline V lookup: CDR1 LNHDA, CDR2 SQIVND (reference sequence). Written as DNA, the CDR3 is TGTGCCAGTAGTATCACGGGAGGGCCACACGAGCAGTACTTC. Its protein is CASSITGGPHEQYF.

V and J are TRBV10-3 and TRBJ1-1, with D perhaps matching TRBD1 (5 bases). The germline CDR1 and CDR2 sequences are ENHRY and SYGVKD. Trimming took off 0 bases at V and 6 bases at J, with 11 bases between the two ends. The CDR3 sequence is 14 residues long. CDR3 protein: CAISESGGIPEAFF. In DNA form, the CDR3 reads TGTGCCATCAGTGAGTCTGGGGGGATTCCTGAAGCTTTCTTT.

This clone was recorded once. This sequence may be a read error, since a much larger clone differs from it by one base. At the DNA level, this CDR3 is encoded by other sequences in the same sample as well. The V call is TRBV5-1, the J call TRBJ2-5; the D gene is possibly TRBD2 (5 bases). The CDR3 is 14 amino acids. Germline values: CDR1 SGHRS, CDR2 YFSETQ. With 5 bases removed from V and 0 bases from J, the gap between germline ends came to 11 bases. The CDR3 sequence is CASSETRNQETQYF. CDR3 DNA sequence: TGCGCCAGCAGTGAAACTAGAAACCAAGAGACCCAGTACTTC.

CDR3 region: CASSLSKGSYNEQFF. The DNA of the CDR3 is TGTGCCAGCAGCTTATCTAAGGGCTCCTACAATGAGCAGTTCTTC. The chain employs TRBV7-2 and TRBJ2-1; D remains unclear. CDR3 size: 15 residues. The germline V gene has CDR1 SGHTA and CDR2 FQGNSA. Trimming pared 2 bases from V and 0 bases from J, leaving 8 bases between. The full variable domain, its missing parts supplied by reference TRBV7-2 and TRBJ2-1, is GAGVSQSPSNKVTEKGKDVELRCDPISGHTALYWYRQSLGQGLEFLIYFQGNSAPDKSGLPSDRFSAERTGGSVSTLTIQRTQQEDSAVYLCASSLSKGSYNEQFFGPGTRLTVL.

This clone was picked up a small number of times. The chain is built from TRBV5-4 and TRBJ2-3, with D maybe TRBD2 (5 bases). This CDR3 comprises 14 residues. V was trimmed by 5 bases and J by 2 bases, leaving 12 bases between them. The germline V gene has CDR1 SGHNT and CDR2 YYREEE (reference sequence). CDR3 bases: TGTGCCAGCAGACCCAGCGGTTACACAGATACGCAGTATTTT. Protein product: CASRPSGYTDTQYF. Full variable domain (outside the CDR3, taken from reference TRBV5-4 and TRBJ2-3): ETGVTQSPTHLIKTRGQQVTLRCSSQSGHNTVSWYQQALGQGPQFIFQYYREEENGRGNFPPRFSGLQFPNYSSELNVNALELDDSALYLCASRPSGYTDTQYFGPGTRLTVL.

V usage is TRBV5-5 and J usage is TRBJ1-4, with a weak D call TRBD1 (5 bases). V lost 1 base to trimming and J lost 2 bases, with 18 bases between them. Germline V CDR1 and CDR2: SGHKS, YYEKEE (reference sequence). CDR3 length equals 18 residues. The CDR3 spells CASSLFREVYRTNEKLFF. CDR3 in DNA: TGTGCCAGCAGCTTGTTCAGGGAGGTTTATCGTACTAATGAAAAACTGTTTTTT.